This T cell receptor beta chain was captured in a study of T cell clones after liver transplantation. Background on the study: Third-party-reactive TCRbeta sequences from pre-transplant mixed lymphocyte reactions served as antigen-independent comparators. Samples came pre-transplant, pre-randomization before withdrawal, and post-randomization after withdrawal ended.

Here immunoSEQ multiplex PCR was the method, and the copy in TCRdb shows in-frame clones only, minus some. The sample holds about 33,000 clones; more than 90% are singletons and the top ten take about 25%. In regard to this clone: One end of the junction is discordant with germline, which a read error may explain.

CDR1 SSHAT and CDR2 FNYEAQ come from the germline V gene (reference sequence). The CDR3 is 15 amino acids. The chain joins TRBV7-7 to TRBJ2-7, with 10 bases aligning to TRBD1. Sequences were derived from CD8+ T cells from blood, sampled 12 months after liver transplant. This clonotype originated in a human patient who received a liver transplant. These T cells may partly come from the graft donor. The CDR3 DNA sequence: TGTGCTAGCAGCCTCGGGACAGGGGACGGCTACGAGCAGTACTTC. It yields the protein CASSLGTGDGYEQYF.